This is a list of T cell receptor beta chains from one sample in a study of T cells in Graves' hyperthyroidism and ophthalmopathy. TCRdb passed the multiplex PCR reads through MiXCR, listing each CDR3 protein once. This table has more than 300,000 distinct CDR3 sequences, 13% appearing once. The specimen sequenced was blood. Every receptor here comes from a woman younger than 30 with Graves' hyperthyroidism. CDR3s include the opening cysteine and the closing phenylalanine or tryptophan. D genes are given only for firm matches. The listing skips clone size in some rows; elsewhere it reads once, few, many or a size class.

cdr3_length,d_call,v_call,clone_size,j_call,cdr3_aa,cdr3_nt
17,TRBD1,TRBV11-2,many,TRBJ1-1,CASSATGGGEGGTEAFF,TGTGCCAGCAGCGCAACAGGGGGCGGAGAGGGGGGCACTGAAGCTTTCTTT
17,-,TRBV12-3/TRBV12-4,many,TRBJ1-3,CASTPPGAGAFGNTIYF,TGTGCCAGCACCCCCCCGGGAGCAGGGGCGTTCGGAAACACCATATATTTT
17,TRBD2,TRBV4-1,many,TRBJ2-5,CASSQELVAGGQETQYF,TGCGCCAGCAGCCAAGAGCTGGTAGCGGGGGGCCAAGAGACCCAGTACTTC
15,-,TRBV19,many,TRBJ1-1,CASSLRDLGNTEAFF,TGTGCCAGTAGTTTACGGGACCTGGGGAACACTGAAGCTTTCTTT
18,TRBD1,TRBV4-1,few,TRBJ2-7,CASSHINFIGQGTYEQYF,TGCGCCAGCAGCCATATTAATTTCATTGGACAGGGAACCTACGAGCAGTACTTC
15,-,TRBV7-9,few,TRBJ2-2,CASSFFHSSGGELFF,TGTGCCAGCAGCTTCTTTCACAGCTCAGGCGGGGAGCTGTTTTTT
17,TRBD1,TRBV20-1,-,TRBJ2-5,CSAPPPIGQGILETQYF,TGCAGTGCTCCTCCCCCAATAGGACAGGGAATATTAGAGACCCAGTACTTC
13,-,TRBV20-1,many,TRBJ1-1,CSAPQPHRNEAFF,TGCAGTGCTCCCCAGCCCCACAGGAATGAAGCTTTCTTT
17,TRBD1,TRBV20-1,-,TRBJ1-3,CSARSGAIGTGGNTIYF,TGCAGTGCTAGATCGGGGGCCATCGGGACAGGTGGAAACACCATATATTTT
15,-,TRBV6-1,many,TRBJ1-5,CASSGTALGNQPQHF,TGTGCCAGCAGTGGGACGGCTTTAGGGAATCAGCCCCAGCATTTT
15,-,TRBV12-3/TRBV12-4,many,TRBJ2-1,CASTLRDSRSDEQFF,TGTGCCAGCACTCTTAGGGACTCCCGGAGCGATGAGCAGTTCTTC
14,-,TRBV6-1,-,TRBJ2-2,CASSEPQGTGELFF,TGTGCCAGCAGTGAGCCGCAGGGCACCGGGGAGCTGTTTTTT
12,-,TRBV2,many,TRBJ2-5,CASLRGEETQYF,TGTGCCAGCCTCCGGGGTGAAGAGACCCAGTACTTC
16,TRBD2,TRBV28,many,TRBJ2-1,CASSPPAGGSYNEQFF,TGTGCCAGCAGTCCCCCGGCGGGAGGGAGCTACAATGAGCAGTTCTTC
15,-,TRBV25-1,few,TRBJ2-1,CASSLAVGTRNEQFF,TGTGCCAGCAGCCTCGCCGTAGGAACTCGGAATGAGCAGTTCTTC
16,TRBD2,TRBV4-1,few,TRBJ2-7,CASSLTRLAGSYEQYF,TGCGCCAGCAGCCTTACTAGGCTAGCGGGATCCTACGAGCAGTACTTC
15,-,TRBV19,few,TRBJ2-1,CASSGGRHSYNEQFF,TGTGCCAGTAGTGGGGGCAGACATTCTTACAATGAGCAGTTCTTC
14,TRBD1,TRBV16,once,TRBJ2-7,CASSRGTGYYEQYF,TGTGCCAGCAGCCGCGGGACAGGATACTACGAGCAGTACTTC
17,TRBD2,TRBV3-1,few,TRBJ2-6,CASSFLPGGARANVLTF,TGTGCCAGCAGTTTCTTGCCCGGGGGGGCCCGGGCCAACGTCCTGACTTTC
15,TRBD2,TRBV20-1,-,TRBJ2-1,CSAGETSGGVNEQFF,TGCAGTGCTGGCGAGACTAGCGGGGGGGTTAATGAGCAGTTCTTC
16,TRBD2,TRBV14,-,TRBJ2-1,CASSQEAGGFYNEQFF,TGTGCCAGCAGCCAAGAAGCGGGGGGGTTCTACAATGAGCAGTTCTTC
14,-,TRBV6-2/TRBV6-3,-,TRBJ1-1,CASSYSYMNTEAFF,TGTGCCAGCAGTTACAGTTATATGAACACTGAAGCTTTCTTT
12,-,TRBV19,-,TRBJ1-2,CASSIVGNGYTF,TGTGCCAGTAGTATAGTGGGTAATGGCTACACCTTC
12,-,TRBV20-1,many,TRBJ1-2,CSAERDISGYTF,TGCAGTGCCGAACGGGACATTAGCGGCTACACCTTC
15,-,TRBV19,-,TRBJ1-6,CASSFSSWGNSPLHF,TGTGCCAGTAGTTTCTCATCCTGGGGTAATTCACCCCTCCACTTT
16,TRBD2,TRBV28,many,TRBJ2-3,CASSLYGSGGTDTQYF,TGTGCCAGCAGTTTATATGGTAGCGGGGGCACAGATACGCAGTATTTT
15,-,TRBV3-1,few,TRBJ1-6,CASSQARRRNSPLHF,TGTGCCAGCAGCCAAGCCCGGCGGAGAAATTCACCCCTCCACTTT
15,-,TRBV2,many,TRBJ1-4,CASSLQALTNEKLFF,TGTGCCAGTAGTCTACAGGCTCTTACTAATGAAAAACTGTTTTTT
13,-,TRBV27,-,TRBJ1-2,CASSNNRDSGYTF,TGTGCCAGCAGTAATAACAGAGATAGTGGCTACACCTTC
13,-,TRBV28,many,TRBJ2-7,CASSLKGYYEQYF,TGTGCCAGCAGTTTAAAAGGATACTACGAGCAGTACTTC
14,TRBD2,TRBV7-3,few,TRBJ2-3,CASSSAGGADTQYF,TGTGCCAGCAGCTCAGCGGGGGGGGCAGATACGCAGTATTTT
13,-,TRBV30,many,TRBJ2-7,CAWSAGPAYEQYF,TGTGCCTGGAGTGCCGGACCAGCTTACGAGCAGTACTTC
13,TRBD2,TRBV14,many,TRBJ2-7,CASSRTSQYEQYF,TGTGCCAGCAGCCGGACTAGCCAGTACGAGCAGTACTTC
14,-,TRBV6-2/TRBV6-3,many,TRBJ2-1,CASSKEELYNEQFF,TGTGCCAGCAGTAAGGAGGAACTCTACAATGAGCAGTTCTTC
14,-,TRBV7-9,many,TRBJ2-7,CASSSFPPGVEQYF,TGTGCCAGCAGCTCGTTCCCCCCCGGGGTCGAGCAGTACTTC
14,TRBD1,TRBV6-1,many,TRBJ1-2,CASSPRQGGSGYTF,TGTGCCAGCAGTCCGAGACAGGGTGGGTCTGGCTACACCTTC
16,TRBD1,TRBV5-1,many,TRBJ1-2,CASSFHRQGADYGYTF,TGCGCCAGCAGCTTCCATAGACAGGGGGCGGATTATGGCTACACCTTC